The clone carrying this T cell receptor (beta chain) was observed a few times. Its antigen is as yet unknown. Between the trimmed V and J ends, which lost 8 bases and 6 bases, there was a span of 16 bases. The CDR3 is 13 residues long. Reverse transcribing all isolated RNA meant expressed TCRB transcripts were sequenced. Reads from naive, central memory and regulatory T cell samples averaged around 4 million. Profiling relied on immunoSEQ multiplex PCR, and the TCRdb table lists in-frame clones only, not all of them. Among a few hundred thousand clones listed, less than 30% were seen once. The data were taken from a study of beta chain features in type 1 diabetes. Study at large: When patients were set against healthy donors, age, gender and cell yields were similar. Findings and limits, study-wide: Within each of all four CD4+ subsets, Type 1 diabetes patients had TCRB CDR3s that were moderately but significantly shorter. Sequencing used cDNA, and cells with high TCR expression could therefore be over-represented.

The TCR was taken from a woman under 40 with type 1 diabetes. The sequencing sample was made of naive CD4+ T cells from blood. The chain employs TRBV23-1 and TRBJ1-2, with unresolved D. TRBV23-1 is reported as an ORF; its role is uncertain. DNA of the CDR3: TGCGCCAGCCCACTCACAGACCCGAATGGCTACACCTTC. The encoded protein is CASPLTDPNGYTF.